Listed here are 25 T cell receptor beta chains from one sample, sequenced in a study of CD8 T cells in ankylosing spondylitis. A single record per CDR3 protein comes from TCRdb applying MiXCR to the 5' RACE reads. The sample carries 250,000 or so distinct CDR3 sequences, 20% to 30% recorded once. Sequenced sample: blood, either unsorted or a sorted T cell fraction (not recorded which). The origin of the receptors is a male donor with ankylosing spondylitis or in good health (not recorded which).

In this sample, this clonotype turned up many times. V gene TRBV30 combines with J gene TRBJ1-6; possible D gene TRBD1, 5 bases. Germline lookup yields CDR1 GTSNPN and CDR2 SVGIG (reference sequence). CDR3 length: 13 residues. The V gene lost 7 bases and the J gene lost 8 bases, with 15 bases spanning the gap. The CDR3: CASSPGPYSPLHF. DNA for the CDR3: TGTGCCTCCAGCCCGGGGCCTTATTCACCCCTCCACTTT.

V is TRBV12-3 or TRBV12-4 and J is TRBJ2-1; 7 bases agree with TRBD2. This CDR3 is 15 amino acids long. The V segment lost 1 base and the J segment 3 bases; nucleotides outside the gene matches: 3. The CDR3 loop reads CASSLGGGNYNEQFF. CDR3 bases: TGTGCCAGCAGTTTAGGGGGGGGGAACTACAATGAGCAGTTCTTC.

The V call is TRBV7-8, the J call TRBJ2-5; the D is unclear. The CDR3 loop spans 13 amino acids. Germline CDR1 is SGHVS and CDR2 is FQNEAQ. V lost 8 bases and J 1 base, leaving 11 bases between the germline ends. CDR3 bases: TGTGCCAGCCGGTGGAGCGCCCAAGAGACCCAGTACTTC. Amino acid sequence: CASRWSAQETQYF.

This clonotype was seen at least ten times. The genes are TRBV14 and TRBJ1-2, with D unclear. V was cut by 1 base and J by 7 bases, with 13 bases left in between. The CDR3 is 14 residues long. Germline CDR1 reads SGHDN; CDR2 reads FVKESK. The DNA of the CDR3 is TGTGCCAGCAGCCAAGCCTACGGGAAAGGTGGCTACACCTTC. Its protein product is CASSQAYGKGGYTF.

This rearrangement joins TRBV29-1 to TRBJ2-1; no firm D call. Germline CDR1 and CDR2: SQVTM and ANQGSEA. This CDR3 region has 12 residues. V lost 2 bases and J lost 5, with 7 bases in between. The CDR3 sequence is CSVETRNNEQFF. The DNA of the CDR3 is TGCAGCGTTGAAACCAGGAACAATGAGCAGTTCTTC.

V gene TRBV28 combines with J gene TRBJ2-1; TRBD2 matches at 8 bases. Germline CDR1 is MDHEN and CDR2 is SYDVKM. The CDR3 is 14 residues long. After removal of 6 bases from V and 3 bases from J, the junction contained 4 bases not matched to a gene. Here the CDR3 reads CASRPGGFYNEQFF. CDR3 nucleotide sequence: TGTGCCAGCAGACCGGGGGGGTTCTACAATGAGCAGTTCTTC.

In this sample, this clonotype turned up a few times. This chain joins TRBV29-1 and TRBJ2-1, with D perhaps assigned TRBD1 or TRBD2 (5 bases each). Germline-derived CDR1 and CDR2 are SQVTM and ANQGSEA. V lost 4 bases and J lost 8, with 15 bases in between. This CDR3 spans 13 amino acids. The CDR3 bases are TGCAGCGTTGTCGTCGGGGCCCTTTATGAGCAGTTCTTC. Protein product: CSVVVGALYEQFF.

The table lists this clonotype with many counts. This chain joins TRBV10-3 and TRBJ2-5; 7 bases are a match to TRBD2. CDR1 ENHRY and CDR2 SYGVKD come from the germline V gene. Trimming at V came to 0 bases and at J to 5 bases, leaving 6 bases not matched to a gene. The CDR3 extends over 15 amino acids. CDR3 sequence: CAISESDQRGETQYF. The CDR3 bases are TGTGCCATCAGTGAGTCGGACCAGCGGGGCGAGACCCAGTACTTC.

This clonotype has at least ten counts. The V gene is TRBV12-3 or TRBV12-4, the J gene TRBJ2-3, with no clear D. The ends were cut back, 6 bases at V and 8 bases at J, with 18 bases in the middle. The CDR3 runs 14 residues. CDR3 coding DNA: TGTGCCAGCAGGAGTGGGGTAATTTCGGGTACGCAGTATTTT. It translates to CASRSGVISGTQYF.

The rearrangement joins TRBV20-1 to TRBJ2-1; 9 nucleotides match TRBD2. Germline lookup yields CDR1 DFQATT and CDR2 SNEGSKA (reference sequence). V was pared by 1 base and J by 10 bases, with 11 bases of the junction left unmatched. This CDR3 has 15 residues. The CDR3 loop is CSARGAASGAAEQFF. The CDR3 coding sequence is TGCAGTGCTAGAGGGGCGGCTAGCGGGGCGGCCGAGCAGTTCTTC.

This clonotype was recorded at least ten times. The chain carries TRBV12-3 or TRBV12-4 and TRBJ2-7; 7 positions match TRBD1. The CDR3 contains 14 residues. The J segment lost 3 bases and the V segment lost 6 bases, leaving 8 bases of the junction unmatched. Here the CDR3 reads CASSSTGPLYEQYF. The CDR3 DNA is TGTGCCAGCAGCTCGACAGGGCCACTCTACGAGCAGTACTTC.

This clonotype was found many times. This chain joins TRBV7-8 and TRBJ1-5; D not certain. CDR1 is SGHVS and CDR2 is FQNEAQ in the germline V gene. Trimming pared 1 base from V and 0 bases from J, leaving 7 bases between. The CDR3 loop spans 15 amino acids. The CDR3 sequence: CASSLDGNSNQPQHF. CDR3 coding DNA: TGTGCCAGCAGCTTAGACGGAAATAGCAATCAGCCCCAGCATTTT.

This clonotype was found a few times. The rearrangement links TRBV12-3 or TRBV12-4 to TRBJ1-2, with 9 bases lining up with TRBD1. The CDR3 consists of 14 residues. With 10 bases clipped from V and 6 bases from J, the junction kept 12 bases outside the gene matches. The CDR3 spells CATRLDRGFHGYTF. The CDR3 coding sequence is TGTGCCACCCGCCTGGACAGGGGATTTCATGGCTACACCTTC.

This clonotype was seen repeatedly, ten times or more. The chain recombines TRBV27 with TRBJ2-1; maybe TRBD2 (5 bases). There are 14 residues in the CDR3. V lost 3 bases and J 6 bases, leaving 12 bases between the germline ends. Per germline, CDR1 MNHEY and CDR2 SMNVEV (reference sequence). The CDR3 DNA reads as TGTGCCAGCAGTTTCCGGGGTTTTGGCAATGAGCAGTTCTTC. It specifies CASSFRGFGNEQFF.

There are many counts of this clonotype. CDR3 sequence reads: CASSLVADRADIQYF. CDR3 bases: TGCGCCAGCAGCTTGGTTGCGGACCGGGCCGACATTCAGTACTTC. The chain couples TRBV5-1 to TRBJ2-4; D gene uncertain. This CDR3 region has 15 residues. V was pared by 0 bases and J by 8 bases, with 15 bases between. Looked up from germline, CDR1 is SGHRS and CDR2 is YFSETQ.

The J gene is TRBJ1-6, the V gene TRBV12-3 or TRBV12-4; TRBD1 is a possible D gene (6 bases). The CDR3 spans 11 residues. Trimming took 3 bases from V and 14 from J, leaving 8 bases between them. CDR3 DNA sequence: TGTGCCAGCAGTTTCAGGGGCACCCTCCACTTT. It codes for CASSFRGTLHF.

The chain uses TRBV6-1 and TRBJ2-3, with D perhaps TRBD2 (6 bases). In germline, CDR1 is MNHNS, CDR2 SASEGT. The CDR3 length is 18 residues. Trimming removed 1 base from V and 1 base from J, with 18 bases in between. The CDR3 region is CASSEGTYSGDRTDTQYF. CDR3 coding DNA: TGTGCCAGCAGTGAAGGTACTTACTCGGGGGACCGCACAGATACGCAGTATTTT.

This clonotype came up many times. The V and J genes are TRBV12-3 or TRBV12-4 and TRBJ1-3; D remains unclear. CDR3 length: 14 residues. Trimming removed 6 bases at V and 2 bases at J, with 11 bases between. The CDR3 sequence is CASRKTLTGNTIYF. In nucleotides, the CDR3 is TGTGCCAGCAGAAAGACGCTGACTGGAAACACCATATATTTT.

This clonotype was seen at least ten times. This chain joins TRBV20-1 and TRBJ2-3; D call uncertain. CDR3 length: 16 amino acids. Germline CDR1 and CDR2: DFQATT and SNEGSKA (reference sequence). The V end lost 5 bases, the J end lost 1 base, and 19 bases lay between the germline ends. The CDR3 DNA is TGCAGTGCTGCGCTGTTCCGAGCAATCCGCACAGATACGCAGTATTTT. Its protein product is CSAALFRAIRTDTQYF.

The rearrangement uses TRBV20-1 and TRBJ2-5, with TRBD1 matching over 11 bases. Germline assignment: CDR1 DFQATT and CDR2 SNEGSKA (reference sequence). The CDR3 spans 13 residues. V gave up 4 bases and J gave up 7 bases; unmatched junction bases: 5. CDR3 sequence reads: CSATDRGRGTQYF. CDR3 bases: TGCAGTGCTACGGACAGGGGGCGGGGGACCCAGTACTTC.

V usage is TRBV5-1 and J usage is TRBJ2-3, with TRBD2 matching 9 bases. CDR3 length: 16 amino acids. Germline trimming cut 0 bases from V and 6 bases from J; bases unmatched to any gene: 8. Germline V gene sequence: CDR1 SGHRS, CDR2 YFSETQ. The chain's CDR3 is CASSLDSGGRGDTQYF. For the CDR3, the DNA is TGCGCCAGCAGCTTGGATAGCGGGGGCCGGGGGGATACGCAGTATTTT. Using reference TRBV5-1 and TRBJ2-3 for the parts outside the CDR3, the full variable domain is KAGVTQTPRYLIKTRGQQVTLSCSPISGHRSVSWYQQTPGQGLQFLFEYFSETQRNKGNFPGRFSGRQFSNSRSEMNVSTLELGDSALYLCASSLDSGGRGDTQYFGPGTRLTVL.

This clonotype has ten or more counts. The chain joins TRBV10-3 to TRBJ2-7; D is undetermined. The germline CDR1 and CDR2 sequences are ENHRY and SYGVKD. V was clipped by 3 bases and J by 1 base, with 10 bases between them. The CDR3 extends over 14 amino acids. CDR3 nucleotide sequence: TGTGCCATCAGTGATTCACAACCGTCCTACGAGCAGTACTTC. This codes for CAISDSQPSYEQYF.

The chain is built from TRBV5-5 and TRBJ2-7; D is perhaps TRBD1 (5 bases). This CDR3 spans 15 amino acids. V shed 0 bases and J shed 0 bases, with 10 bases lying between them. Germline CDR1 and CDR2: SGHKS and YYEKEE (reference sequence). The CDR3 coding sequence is TGTGCCAGCAGCTTGGAAGGGGTCGTCTCCTACGAGCAGTACTTC. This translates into CASSLEGVVSYEQYF.

CDR3 loop: CASSFIARGLFQSTDTQYF. The CDR3 coding sequence is TGTGCCAGCAGTTTCATAGCCAGGGGGCTTTTCCAAAGCACAGATACGCAGTATTTT. The gene calls are TRBV12-3 or TRBV12-4 and TRBJ2-3, with 8 bases identical to TRBD1. The junction had 14 bases not matched to a gene; V was cut back by 3 bases and J by 0 bases. The CDR3 has 19 residues.

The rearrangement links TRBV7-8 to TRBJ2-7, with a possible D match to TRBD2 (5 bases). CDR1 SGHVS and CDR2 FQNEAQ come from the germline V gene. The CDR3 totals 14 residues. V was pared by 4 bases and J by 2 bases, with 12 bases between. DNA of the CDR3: TGTGCCAGCAGCTCGAGGGCGGCTGCCTACGAGCAGTACTTC. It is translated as CASSSRAAAYEQYF.